This entry concerns a single TCR beta chain. Only in-frame clones appear in the TCRdb table, and some are missing; sequencing was by immunoSEQ multiplex PCR. Altogether around 240,000 clones are present, roughly 79% being singletons, with the ten largest covering under 2%. The data are from a study of blood T cell repertoires in COVID-19. In germline, CDR1 is SQVTM, CDR2 ANQGSEA. The length of the CDR3 is 17 residues. The V end was cut by 0 bases, the J end by 0 bases, with 15 bases between. J is TRBJ2-1 and V is TRBV29-1, with D possibly TRBD2 on 6 matching bases. The clonotype comes from a woman of 80 years or more with acute or convalescent COVID-19. The sequenced sample consisted of peripheral blood. CDR3 region: CSVEDSGRFFSYNEQFF. CDR3 in DNA: TGCAGCGTTGAAGATAGTGGGAGGTTTTTCTCCTACAATGAGCAGTTCTTC.